The source of this T cell receptor (beta chain) is a study of identical twins. Unmatched junction bases numbered 2, after V lost 4 bases and J lost 9 bases. Looked up from germline, CDR1 is SGHTA and CDR2 is FQGNSA. The CDR3 is made up of 12 amino acids. TCRdb used MiXCR to reprocess the 5' RACE reads, holding one entry per CDR3 protein. The data hold over 200,000 distinct CDR3 sequences, with 8% to 11% observed a single time. This clonotype was recorded at least ten times. The specimen was memory T cells sorted from blood. The chain couples TRBV7-2 to TRBJ2-3; 9 bases agree with TRBD2. The receptor was derived from a man in his fifties or sixties in good health. CDR3: CASSSSGVTQYF. CDR3 coding DNA: TGTGCCAGCAGCTCTAGCGGGGTAACGCAGTATTTT.